These T cell receptor beta chains were read from a single sample in a study of cytomegalovirus exposure and HLA in healthy donors. Using immunoSEQ multiplex PCR, the repertoire was profiled, and TCRdb retains in-frame clones only, with some absent. Here the sample spans about 280,000 clones, about 90% being singletons. Sequencing used PBMCs. All receptors come from a woman under 30 in good health and CMV-seronegative. CDR3s include the opening cysteine and the closing phenylalanine or tryptophan. D genes are given only for firm matches. Only some rows state a clone size, as once, few, many or a class for expanded clones.

j_call | v_call | clone_size | d_call | cdr3_length | cdr3_nt | cdr3_aa
TRBJ2-7 | TRBV19 | - | - | 15 | TGTGCCAGTAGTATACTCGGCGGAATCGCCTACGAGCAGTACTTC | CASSILGGIAYEQYF
TRBJ1-3 | TRBV19 | few | TRBD1 | 15 | TGTGCCAGTAGTCAAACTACGGGACAGGGACACACCATATATTTT | CASSQTTGQGHTIYF
TRBJ1-2 | TRBV2 | - | - | 13 | TGTGCCAGCACCCGCGAGAGTTTCTATGGCTACACCTTC | CASTRESFYGYTF
TRBJ1-6 | TRBV11-2 | - | - | 15 | TGTGCCAGCAGCCTCGGTGGGGCACTAAATTCCCCCCTCCACTTT | CASSLGGALNSPLHF
TRBJ1-1 | TRBV6-1 | - | - | 15 | TGTGCCAGCAGGTCTCAGTGGGGGCTGGGGACTGAAGCTTTCTTT | CASRSQWGLGTEAFF
TRBJ2-5 | TRBV5-5 | - | - | 15 | TGTGCCAGCAGCTCTACCGGGGGGCCGGAAGAGACCCAGTACTTC | CASSSTGGPEETQYF
TRBJ1-2 | TRBV6-5 | - | - | 14 | TGTGCCAGCAGTTACTCTCCGGTTAACTATGGCTACACCTTC | CASSYSPVNYGYTF
TRBJ1-2 | TRBV19 | once | TRBD1 | 14 | TGTGCCAGTAGTATGGGGACAGAGACTTATGGCTACACCTTC | CASSMGTETYGYTF
TRBJ2-7 | TRBV5-6 | once | - | 13 | TGTGCCAGCAGCCCGTACCTCTCCTACGAGCAGTACTTC | CASSPYLSYEQYF
TRBJ2-1 | TRBV2 | - | TRBD2 | 15 | TGTGCCAGCAGTGACAGCGGGGGGGCGTACAATGAGCAGTTCTTC | CASSDSGGAYNEQFF
TRBJ1-4 | TRBV19 | - | - | 17 | TGTGCCAGTAGTACAACGGCCCGGGAAGGACTTAATGAAAAACTGTTTTTT | CASSTTAREGLNEKLFF
TRBJ1-4 | TRBV5-1 | - | TRBD1 | 15 | TGCGCCAGCAGCTACCAGGGGGCAACTAATGAAAAACTGTTTTTT | CASSYQGATNEKLFF
TRBJ2-2 | TRBV7-2 | once | - | 15 | TGTGCCAGCAGCCCACTAGCTGGTTTAACCGGGGAGCTGTTTTTT | CASSPLAGLTGELFF